This T cell receptor beta chain emerged from a study of shared T cell receptors in the human thymus. Libraries were prepared by immunoSEQ multiplex PCR; TCRdb keeps only in-frame clonotypes and omits some of them. The profile shows about 380,000 clones, just under 95% of them singletons. The CDR3 consists of 13 residues. CDR1 and CDR2 from the germline V gene are LNHDA and SQIVND (reference sequence). V was cut by 6 bases and J by 0 bases, with 8 bases left in between. The J gene is TRBJ2-5, the V gene TRBV19; no definite D call. Source material: thymocytes. This TCR was recovered from a human donor. CDR3 region: CASSSQYQETQYF. CDR3 coding DNA: TGTGCCAGTAGCTCCCAGTACCAAGAGACCCAGTACTTC.